Listed below are T cell receptor beta chains from one sample, sequenced in a study of cytomegalovirus exposure and HLA in healthy donors. TCRdb's table, derived via immunoSEQ multiplex PCR, lists solely in-frame clones and lacks some. The sample consists of approximately 110,000 clones, nearly 85% of them appearing once. Sequencing was carried out using PBMCs. Receptors were obtained from a man between 18 and 35 years old in good health and CMV-seronegative. CDR3s include the opening cysteine and the closing phenylalanine or tryptophan. D genes are given only for firm matches. Clone size is shown for a subset of rows, as once, few, many or a class of expanded clone.

>TRBV5-1|TRBJ2-7|NA|TRBD2
CASSGGGPNYEQYF
TGCGCCAGCTCCGGGGGGGGGCCAAACTACGAGCAGTACTTC
>TRBV6-1|TRBJ2-1|NA|TRBD2
CASGTGLAGSRIF
TGTGCCAGCGGGACTGGACTAGCGGGGAGTCGGATCTTC
>TRBV7-9|TRBJ1-2|NA|NA
CASSSPALGDGYTF
TGTGCCAGCAGCTCTCCGGCCTTAGGGGATGGCTACACCTTC
>TRBV6-5|TRBJ1-5|NA|NA
CASSYSPGGDQPQHF
TGTGCCAGCAGTTACTCCCCGGGAGGGGATCAGCCCCAGCATTTT
>TRBV2|TRBJ1-1|few|NA
CASNPDTNTEAFF
TGTGCCAGCAACCCAGACACGAACACTGAAGCTTTCTTT
>TRBV10-3|TRBJ2-6|NA|NA
CAISEGAGANVLTF
TGTGCCATCAGTGAAGGAGCTGGGGCCAACGTCCTGACTTTC
>TRBV5-1|TRBJ2-7|NA|NA
CASSFPGVHEQYF
TGCGCCAGCAGCTTCCCAGGGGTCCACGAGCAGTACTTC
>TRBV10-3|TRBJ2-7|NA|NA
CAISEPDRSPYEQYF
TGTGCCATCAGTGAGCCTGACAGGTCTCCCTACGAGCAGTACTTC
>TRBV12-1|TRBJ2-7|NA|NA
CASSPHLPGQPTFYEQYF
TGTGCCAGCAGCCCTCATCTCCCCGGACAGCCAACCTTCTACGAGCAGTACTTC
>TRBV5-4|TRBJ2-5|once|NA
CASGSSPRDMETQYF
TGTGCCAGCGGATCGAGTCCTAGGGACATGGAGACCCAGTACTTC
>TRBV28|TRBJ1-6|NA|NA
CASTGVNNSPLHF
TGTGCCAGCACAGGGGTCAATAATTCACCCCTCCACTTT
>TRBV15|TRBJ1-2|few|NA
CATSRDRQEHYGYTF
TGTGCCACCAGCAGAGATCGACAGGAGCACTATGGCTACACCTTC
>TRBV6-5|TRBJ2-1|NA|TRBD2
CASRSAGVLNEQFF
TGTGCCAGCAGATCAGCGGGAGTCCTCAATGAGCAGTTCTTC
>TRBV11-2|TRBJ2-3|NA|TRBD1
CASSSRTGTESQYF
TGTGCCAGCAGCTCTCGGACTGGGACAGAGTCGCAGTATTTT
>TRBV5-6|TRBJ2-3|NA|TRBD1
CASSFGQGGSDTQYF
TGTGCCAGCAGCTTTGGACAGGGTGGGTCAGATACGCAGTATTTT
>TRBV6-4|TRBJ1-2|NA|TRBD1
CASKETGQTYGYTF
TGTGCCAGCAAAGAAACGGGACAGACCTATGGCTACACCTTC
>TRBV7-6|TRBJ2-3|NA|TRBD1
CASSFSRGLTDTQYF
TGTGCCAGCAGCTTCTCCAGGGGGCTCACAGATACGCAGTATTTT
>TRBV4-1|TRBJ2-1|few|TRBD2
CASSSVLGRGRDNEQFF
TGCGCCAGCAGCTCCGTTCTGGGGCGCGGGAGGGATAATGAGCAGTTCTTC
>TRBV4-1|TRBJ2-7|NA|NA
CASSQARGTYEQYF
TGCGCCAGCAGCCAAGCCCGGGGAACTTACGAGCAGTACTTC
>TRBV11-3|TRBJ1-1|NA|TRBD1
CASSTGTGELTFF
TGTGCCAGCAGCACAGGGACAGGCGAATTGACTTTCTTT
>TRBV11-2|TRBJ2-3|NA|NA
CASSLRLGLGRTDTQYF
TGTGCCAGCAGCTTAAGACTGGGTTTGGGTCGCACAGATACGCAGTATTTT
>TRBV9|TRBJ2-7|NA|NA
CASSPGHPAYEQYF
TGTGCCAGCAGCCCCGGACACCCCGCCTACGAGCAGTACTTC